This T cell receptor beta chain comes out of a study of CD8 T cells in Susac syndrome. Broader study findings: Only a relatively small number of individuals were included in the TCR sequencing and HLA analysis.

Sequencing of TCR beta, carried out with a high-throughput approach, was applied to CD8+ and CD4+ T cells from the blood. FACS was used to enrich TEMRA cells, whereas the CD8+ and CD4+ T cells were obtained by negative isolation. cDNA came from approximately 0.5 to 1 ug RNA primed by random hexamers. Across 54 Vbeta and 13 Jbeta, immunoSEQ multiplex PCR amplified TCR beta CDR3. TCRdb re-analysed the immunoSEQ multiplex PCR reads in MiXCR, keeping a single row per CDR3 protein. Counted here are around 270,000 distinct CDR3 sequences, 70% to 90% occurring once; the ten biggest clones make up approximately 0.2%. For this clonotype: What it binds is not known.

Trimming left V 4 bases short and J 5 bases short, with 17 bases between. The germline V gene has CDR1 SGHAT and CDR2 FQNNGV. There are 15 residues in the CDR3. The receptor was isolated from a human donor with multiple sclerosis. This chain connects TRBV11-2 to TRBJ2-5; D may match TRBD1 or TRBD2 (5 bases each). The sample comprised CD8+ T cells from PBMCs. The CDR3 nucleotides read TGTGCCAGCAGCTCCTCCCCGGGGCGAGGGGAGACCCAGTACTTC. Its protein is CASSSSPGRGETQYF.